This T cell receptor (beta chain) was identified during a study of T cells expressing NK-cell markers. Across the study: Researchers got TCR beta repertoires out of sorted CD3+CD56+NKG2C+, CD3+CD56+NKG2C- and CD3+CD56-NKG2C+ T cells.

Making the TCR beta cDNA relied on 5'RACE template switching with UMIs. TCRdb processed the 5' RACE reads again and assigns one entry to each CDR3 protein, with no DNA. This sample's table reports 550,000 or so distinct CDR3 sequences. Material: blood T cells: a sorted CD56 or NKG2C T cell subset, CD4+ or CD8+ T cells, or bulk PBMC T cells (not recorded which). This receptor was identified in a man aged 18 to 29 in good health.

The CDR3 here is CASRQGQGNYEQYF. V gene TRBV6-1 combines with J gene TRBJ2-7; TCRdb names TRBD1, which stays unverified in the absence of DNA. The germline CDR1 and CDR2 sequences are MNHNS and SASEGT. CDR3 size: 14 residues.